This TCR beta chain was recovered during a study of follicular helper T cells after annual influenza vaccination (dated by TCRdb to about 2017). In terms of the full investigation: Blood was drawn on days 0, 7 and 28 after each seasonal influenza vaccination. To study recall of cTfh clones, some subjects were followed across successive annual vaccinations spanning the 2013-2014, 2014-2015 and 2015-2016 seasons. Samples from 2013-2014 were cryopreserved, whereas samples from about 2015 were processed immediately after collection. One week after vaccination, a second recruited cohort of 12 subjects (Table S1) displayed a similar ICOS+CD38+ cTfh response. Six subjects had multi-year samples: four covered two vaccination seasons and two covered three seasons. Study-wide findings and limitations: Day 7 ICOS+CD38+ clones were most often found later in ICOS-CD38- cTfh, suggesting that subset may serve as a memory reservoir. Rare clonotypes could not be sampled because productive TCRB sequences were recovered from only 10-20% of the analyzed cells. Successive annual vaccinations recalled a recurring oligoclonal ICOS+CD38+ cTfh response that included tetramer and AIM influenza-specific clonotypes. ICOS+CD38+ cTfh clonality correlated with the frequency of that population, and its change correlated with the change in circulating plasmablast frequency.

CDR3 length: 14 amino acids, cysteine to phenylalanine. Of all the DNA, just the CDR3 is kept, 42 bases in frame from base 1. A distance of 11 bases separates the germline ends of V and J, which lose 2 bases and 4 bases respectively. The germline V gene provides CDR1 SNHLY and CDR2 FYNNEI. This specimen's time point label, interpreted: 2014-2015 season, pre-vaccination. Seasonal inactivated influenza vaccine (Fluvarix) was administered to adults, and sorted blood CD4 subsets were tracked by TCRB sequencing before and after vaccination. To be eligible, subjects had to live in the community and must not have received influenza vaccine in the previous 6 months. Influenza vaccine contraindications, substance abuse, HIV/AIDS, active malignancy, immunomodulatory medication and active illness such as respiratory infection were included among the exclusion criteria. At each time point, somewhere between about 35 and 100 mL of blood was taken. Circulating Tfh were defined as non-naive CD4+CXCR5+PD-1+ cells, and these cells were sorted into ICOS+CD38+ and ICOS-CD38- fractions. PBMC were isolated using Ficoll-Paque PLUS or SepMate separation. Before DNA was extracted, the cell subsets were sorted from PBMC using a BD FACS Aria.

Receptor amplification or capture employed the immunoSEQ multiplex PCR assay. Adaptive Biotechnologies handled the TCRB amplification, library preparation, sequencing and preliminary bioinformatics at Survey level resolution. For TCRB sequencing, genomic DNA from the sorted cTfh populations was amplified by multiplex PCR. Regarding the original processing steps: Clonality was calculated in R as 1 minus normalized Shannon entropy, and the Gini index was calculated with the R package ineq. Overlap score was the summed counts of shared sequences divided by total counts of all sequences in both compared samples. The significance of shared clonotypes was tested with Fisher's exact test, assuming a theoretical repertoire of 10^7 TCRB sequences. TCRdb provides this immuneACCESS table in a form limited to in-frame rearrangements. Some clones are lacking; in checked studies, under half of them reflect an unresolved V gene, and why the rest are absent is not known. Clone size and the V and J calls come from that table; the DNA yielded D and trimming. The sample includes over 6,500 clones, with 65% to 90% observed a single time. The ten top clones hold approximately 1.1% of the sample.

This clone was recorded a few times. The antigen this receptor binds is unknown. The record has no base qualities; no much larger clone is one base away. The sequenced sample was CXCR5+ CD38- circulating T follicular helper cells from blood, obtained on the day of influenza vaccination. Read against the paper, the sample's cell subset or site label means: circulating Tfh, non-naive CD4+CXCR5+PD-1+ (ICOS+CD38+ or ICOS-CD38-). The chain is encoded by TRBV2 joined to TRBJ1-2; the D gene is unclear. The TCR originated in an adult who received the influenza vaccine. The CDR3 protein: CASSERIAIYGYTF. The nucleotides are TGTGCCAGCAGTGAAAGGATTGCGATCTATGGCTACACCTTC.